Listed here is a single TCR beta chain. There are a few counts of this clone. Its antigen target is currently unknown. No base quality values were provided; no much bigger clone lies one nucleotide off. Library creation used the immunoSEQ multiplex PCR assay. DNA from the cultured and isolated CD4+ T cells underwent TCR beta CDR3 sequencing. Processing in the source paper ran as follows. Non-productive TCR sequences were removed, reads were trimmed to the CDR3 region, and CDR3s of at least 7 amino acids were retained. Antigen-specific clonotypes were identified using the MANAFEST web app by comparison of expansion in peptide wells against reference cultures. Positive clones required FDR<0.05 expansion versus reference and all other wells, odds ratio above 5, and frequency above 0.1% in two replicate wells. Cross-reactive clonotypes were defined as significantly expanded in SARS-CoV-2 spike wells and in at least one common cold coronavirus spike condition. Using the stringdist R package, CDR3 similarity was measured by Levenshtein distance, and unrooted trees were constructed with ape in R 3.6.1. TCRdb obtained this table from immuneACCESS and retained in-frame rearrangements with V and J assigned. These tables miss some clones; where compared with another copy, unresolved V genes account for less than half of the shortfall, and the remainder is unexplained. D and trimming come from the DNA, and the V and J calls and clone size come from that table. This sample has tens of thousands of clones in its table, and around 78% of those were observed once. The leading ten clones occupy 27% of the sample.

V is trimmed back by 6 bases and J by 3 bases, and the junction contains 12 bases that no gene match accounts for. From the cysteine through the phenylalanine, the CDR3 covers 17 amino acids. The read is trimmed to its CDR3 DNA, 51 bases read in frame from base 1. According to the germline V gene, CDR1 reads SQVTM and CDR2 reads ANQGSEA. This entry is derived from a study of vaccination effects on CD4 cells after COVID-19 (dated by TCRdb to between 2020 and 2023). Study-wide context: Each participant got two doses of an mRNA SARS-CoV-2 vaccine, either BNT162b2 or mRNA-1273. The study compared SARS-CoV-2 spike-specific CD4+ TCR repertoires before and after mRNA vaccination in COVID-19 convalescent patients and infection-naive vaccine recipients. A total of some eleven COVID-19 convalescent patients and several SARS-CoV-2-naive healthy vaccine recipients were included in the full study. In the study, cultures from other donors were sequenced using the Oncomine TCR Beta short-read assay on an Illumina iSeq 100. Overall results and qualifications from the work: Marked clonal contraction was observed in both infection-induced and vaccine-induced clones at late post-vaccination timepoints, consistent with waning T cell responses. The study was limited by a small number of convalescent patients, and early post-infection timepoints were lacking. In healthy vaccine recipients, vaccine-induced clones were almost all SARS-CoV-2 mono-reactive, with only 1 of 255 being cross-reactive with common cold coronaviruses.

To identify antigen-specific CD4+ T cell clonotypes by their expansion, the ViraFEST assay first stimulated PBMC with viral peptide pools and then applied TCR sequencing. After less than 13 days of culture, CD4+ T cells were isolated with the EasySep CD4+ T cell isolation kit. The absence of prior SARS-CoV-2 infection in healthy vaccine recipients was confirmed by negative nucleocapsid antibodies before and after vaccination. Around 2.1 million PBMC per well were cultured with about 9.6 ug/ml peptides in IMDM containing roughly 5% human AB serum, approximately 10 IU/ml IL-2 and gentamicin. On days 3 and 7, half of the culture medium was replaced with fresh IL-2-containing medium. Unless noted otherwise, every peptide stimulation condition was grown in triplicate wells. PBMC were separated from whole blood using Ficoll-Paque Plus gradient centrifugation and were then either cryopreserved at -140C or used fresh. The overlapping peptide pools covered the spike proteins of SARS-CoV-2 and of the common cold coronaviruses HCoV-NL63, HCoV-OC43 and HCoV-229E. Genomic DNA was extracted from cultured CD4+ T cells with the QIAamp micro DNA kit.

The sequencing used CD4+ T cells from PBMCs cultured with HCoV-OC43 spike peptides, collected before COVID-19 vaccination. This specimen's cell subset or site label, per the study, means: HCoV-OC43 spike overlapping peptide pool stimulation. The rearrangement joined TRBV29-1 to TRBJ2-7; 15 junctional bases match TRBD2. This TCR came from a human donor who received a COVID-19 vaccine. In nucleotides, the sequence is TGCAGCGTGGCCACCCGGACTAGCGGGAGGGCCATCTACGAGCAGTACTTC. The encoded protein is CSVATRTSGRAIYEQYF.